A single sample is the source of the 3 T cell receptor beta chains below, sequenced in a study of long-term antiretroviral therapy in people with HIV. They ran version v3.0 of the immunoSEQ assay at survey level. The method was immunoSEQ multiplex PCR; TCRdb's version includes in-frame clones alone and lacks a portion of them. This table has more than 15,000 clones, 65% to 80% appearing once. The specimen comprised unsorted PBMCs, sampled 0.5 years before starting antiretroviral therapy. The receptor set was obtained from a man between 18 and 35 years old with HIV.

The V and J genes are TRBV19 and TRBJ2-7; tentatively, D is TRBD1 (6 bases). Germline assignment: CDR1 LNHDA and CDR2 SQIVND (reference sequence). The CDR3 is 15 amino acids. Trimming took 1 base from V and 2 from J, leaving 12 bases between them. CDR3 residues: CASSIAPGDPYEQYF. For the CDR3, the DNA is TGTGCCAGTAGTATAGCTCCAGGGGATCCCTACGAGCAGTACTTC.

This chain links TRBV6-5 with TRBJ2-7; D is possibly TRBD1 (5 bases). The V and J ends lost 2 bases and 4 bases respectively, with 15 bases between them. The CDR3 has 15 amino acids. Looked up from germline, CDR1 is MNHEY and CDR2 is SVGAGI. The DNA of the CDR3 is TGTGCCAGCAGTTACGGGGCAGGGTGGGCGTACGAGCAGTACTTC. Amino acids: CASSYGAGWAYEQYF.

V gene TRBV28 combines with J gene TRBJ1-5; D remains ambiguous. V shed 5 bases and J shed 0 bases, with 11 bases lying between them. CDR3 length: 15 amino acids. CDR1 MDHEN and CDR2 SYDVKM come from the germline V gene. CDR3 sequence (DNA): TGTGCCAGCAGTCCTTGGTCAAATAGCAATCAGCCCCAGCATTTT. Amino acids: CASSPWSNSNQPQHF.